These T cell receptor beta chains were read from a single sample in a study of CD8 T cells in Susac syndrome. TCRdb used MiXCR to reprocess the immunoSEQ multiplex PCR reads, holding one entry per CDR3 protein. The sample lists around 95,000 distinct CDR3 sequences, about 96% seen once, with 0.3% in the top ten. The sample was CD8+ T cells from PBMCs. These receptor sequences come from a human donor with Susac syndrome. The CDR3 runs from the conserved cysteine through the conserved F or W. D genes are given only for firm matches. Size values are once, few and many counts, or a class for expanded clones, and some rows have none.

TRBJ2-1 | TRBD1 | NA | TRBV18 | TGTGCCAGCTCCACGACAGGGTTTTACAATGAGCAGTTCTTC | CASSTTGFYNEQFF
TRBJ2-5 | TRBD1 | NA | TRBV5-4 | TGTGCCAGCAGCCGTGGGACAGAAGAAGAGACCCAGTACTTC | CASSRGTEEETQYF
TRBJ1-4 | TRBD1 | NA | TRBV6-2/TRBV6-3 | TGTGCCAGCAGTTCCGACAGGGAAGGTGAAAAACTGTTTTTT | CASSSDREGEKLFF
TRBJ1-1 | NA | NA | TRBV11-2 | TGTGCCAGCAGCCCGAGGGGTTCGTGGAGAGCTTTCTTT | CASSPRGSWRAFF
TRBJ1-4 | NA | NA | TRBV18 | TGTGCCAGCTCACCAGGAAGGGCCTCTAATGAAAAACTGTTTTTT | CASSPGRASNEKLFF
TRBJ1-5 | NA | once | TRBV4-1 | TGCGCCAGCAGCGTTGACAGCCTCAATCAGCCCCAGCATTTT | CASSVDSLNQPQHF
TRBJ1-3 | NA | NA | TRBV13 | TGTGCCAGCAGAGAGGGGACAAACGGGTACACCATATATTTT | CASREGTNGYTIYF
TRBJ2-3 | TRBD2 | NA | TRBV7-2 | TGTGCCAGCAGCAGACTAGCGGGAGGAGATACGCAGTATTTT | CASSRLAGGDTQYF
TRBJ2-3 | NA | once | TRBV7-7 | TGTGCCATACAAAAGTCTAGCACAGATACGCAGTATTTT | CAIQKSSTDTQYF
TRBJ2-1 | NA | NA | TRBV9 | TGTGCCAGCAGCCCTCGCGAACGGCCTGGCGGCAATGAGCAGTTCTTC | CASSPRERPGGNEQFF
TRBJ1-4 | TRBD1 | NA | TRBV4-1 | TGCGCCAGCAGCGAGGAGGGGGCGACGGGAAAACTGTTTTTT | CASSEEGATGKLFF
TRBJ1-2 | NA | NA | TRBV13 | TGTGCCAGCAGCTTAGAAGGGGCACAGGTTGGCTACACCTTC | CASSLEGAQVGYTF
TRBJ1-1 | NA | NA | TRBV29-1 | TGCAGCGTTGATTCGGTCGAGCGGCGGAACACTGAAGCTTTCTTT | CSVDSVERRNTEAFF
TRBJ2-3 | TRBD1 | NA | TRBV7-9 | TGTGCCAGCAGCTCGGGGACAGCTGATGGGATAGGCACAGATACGCAGTATTTT | CASSSGTADGIGTDTQYF
TRBJ1-1 | NA | NA | TRBV27 | TGTGCCAGCAGAGGGCGGGACACTGAAGCTTTCTTT | CASRGRDTEAFF
TRBJ2-7 | TRBD1 | NA | TRBV20-1 | TGCAGTGCTAGGACAGGGTGGTCCTACGAGCAGTACTTC | CSARTGWSYEQYF
TRBJ2-1 | TRBD2 | NA | TRBV11-3 | TGTGCCAGCAGCCGCGGGGGTCAGAAGTACAATGAGCAGTTCTTC | CASSRGGQKYNEQFF
TRBJ2-3 | NA | NA | TRBV3-1 | TGTGCCAGCAGCCAAGGATGGAGGCTAACCCCGCAGTATTTT | CASSQGWRLTPQYF
TRBJ2-2 | NA | NA | TRBV18 | TGTGCCAGCTCACCACCGTTTAACACCGGGGAGCTGTTTTTT | CASSPPFNTGELFF
TRBJ1-1 | NA | once | TRBV5-1 | TGCGCCAGCAGCTTGCCCCAACGGGAGTACACTGAAGCTTTCTTT | CASSLPQREYTEAFF
TRBJ1-1 | TRBD1 | NA | TRBV5-1 | TGCGCCAGCAGCCTATCTGGACAGGCGGCCGAGATGAACACTGAAGCTTTCTTT | CASSLSGQAAEMNTEAFF
TRBJ2-7 | TRBD1 | once | TRBV25-1 | TGTGCCAGCAGTGGGGGACAGATCTACGAGCAGTACTTC | CASSGGQIYEQYF
TRBJ2-7 | TRBD1 | NA | TRBV7-9 | TGTGCCAGCAGCTTAACAGGGGTGGGCGAGCAGTACTTC | CASSLTGVGEQYF
TRBJ2-2 | TRBD2 | NA | TRBV27 | TGTGCCAGCAGTCTAGGGACTAGCGCTACCGGGGAGCTGTTTTTT | CASSLGTSATGELFF
TRBJ1-2 | TRBD1 | NA | TRBV12-3/TRBV12-4 | TGTGCCAGCAGTTTAACAGGGGGTCGAGGCTACACCTTC | CASSLTGGRGYTF
TRBJ2-1 | NA | NA | TRBV29-1 | TGCAGCGTTGAGAGAGCTCTCCAGTTCTTC | CSVERALQFF
TRBJ2-1 | NA | NA | TRBV3-1 | TGTGCCAGCAGCCCGGGAGTTCGTGGCAATGAGCAGTTCTTC | CASSPGVRGNEQFF
TRBJ2-1 | TRBD2 | few | TRBV6-1 | TGTGCCAGCAGTGAACTAGCGGAGTACAATGAGCAGTTCTTC | CASSELAEYNEQFF
TRBJ2-7 | TRBD1 | NA | TRBV20-1 | TGCAGTGCTAGCCGCACGGACAGGGGGAGTGGGTACGAGCAGTACTTC | CSASRTDRGSGYEQYF
TRBJ1-2 | NA | NA | TRBV19 | TGTGCCAGTAGTCAGGAACCAGCTTACTATGGCTACACCTTC | CASSQEPAYYGYTF
TRBJ2-7 | NA | NA | TRBV25-1 | TGTGCCAGCAGTGAACTGGGGGACACATACTCCTACGAGCAGTACTTC | CASSELGDTYSYEQYF
TRBJ2-7 | NA | once | TRBV3-1 | TGTGCCAGCAGCCAGGGAGCCTCTTTTTCCTACGAGCAGTACTTC | CASSQGASFSYEQYF
TRBJ2-7 | NA | NA | TRBV12-3/TRBV12-4 | TGTGCCAGCAGTTTAGCCAGGGCGAACGAGCAGTACTTC | CASSLARANEQYF
TRBJ2-6 | TRBD2 | NA | TRBV20-1 | TGCAGTGCCCCCAGACTAGCGGGAGTCACTGGGGCCAACGTCCTGACTTTC | CSAPRLAGVTGANVLTF
TRBJ1-1 | NA | NA | TRBV16 | TGTGCCAGCAGCCCCCCCCAGTCCATGACCAGGGCTTTCTTT | CASSPPQSMTRAFF
TRBJ2-7 | NA | NA | TRBV28 | TGTGCCAGCACCCTTACAGGGTACTCCTACGAGCAGTACTTC | CASTLTGYSYEQYF
TRBJ1-1 | TRBD1 | NA | TRBV29-1 | TGCAGCGCTGTCAGGGGGCTGGGCACTGAAGCTTTCTTT | CSAVRGLGTEAFF